One and the same sample provided the 10 T cell receptor beta chains below, sequenced in a study of OX40 agonist ivuxolimab in advanced cancers. Clones were sequenced by immunoSEQ multiplex PCR, and TCRdb holds only the in-frame ones, with some missing. Found here are fewer than 75,000 clones, 80% to 90% of them singletons; the top ten hold 3.5% to 4.5%. Source: CD4+ or CD8+ T cells sorted from blood, taken in a trial of the OX40 agonist ivuxolimab. The source is an adult with an advanced solid tumor such as melanoma, head and neck, liver or kidney cancer.

Here the CDR3 reads CASSGATGELFF. The CDR3 DNA is TGTGCCAGCAGTGGGGCTACCGGGGAGCTGTTTTTT. V is TRBV6-5 and J is TRBJ2-2; a weak D match, TRBD1 (5 bases). V was pared by 5 bases and J by 5 bases, with 6 bases between. This CDR3 region has 12 residues. The germline CDR1 and CDR2 sequences are MNHEY and SVGAGI.

The J gene is TRBJ1-1, the V gene TRBV4-1; no clear D. The CDR3 loop spans 15 amino acids. Germline CDR1 is MGHRA and CDR2 is YSYEKL. Between the trimmed V and J ends, which lost 4 bases and 5 bases, there was a span of 17 bases. This CDR3 is CASSPSPDGRTEAFF. CDR3 in DNA: TGCGCCAGCAGCCCCTCCCCCGACGGACGAACTGAAGCTTTCTTT.

J is TRBJ2-1 and V is TRBV5-4, with a weak D call TRBD1 (7 bases). The CDR3 contains 16 residues. V was cut by 4 bases and J by 6 bases, with 20 bases left in between. Looked up from germline, CDR1 is SGHNT and CDR2 is YYREEE (reference sequence). The CDR3 region is CASSQDRGLGGNEQFF. DNA for the CDR3: TGTGCCAGCAGCCAGGATAGGGGGCTGGGGGGCAATGAGCAGTTCTTC.

In this sample, this clone turned up once. The chain combines TRBV9 with TRBJ2-3, with D perhaps matching TRBD1 (5 bases). Trimming pared 0 bases from V and 6 bases from J, leaving 8 bases between. Germline values: CDR1 SGDLS, CDR2 YYNGEE. This CDR3 is built from 13 residues. The CDR3 bases are TGTGCCAGCAGCGTAGCAGGGAAGGATACGCAGTATTTT. It is translated as CASSVAGKDTQYF. Based on the CDR3 plus reference TRBV9 and TRBJ2-3, the full variable domain is DSGVTQTPKHLITATGQRVTLRCSPRSGDLSVYWYQQSLDQGLQFLIQYYNGEERAKGNILERFSAQQFPDLHSELNLSSLELGDSALYFCASSVAGKDTQYFGPGTRLTVL.

The chain couples TRBV21-1 to TRBJ2-1; TRBD1 is the table's D call, not checked against the DNA. TRBV21-1 is given as a pseudogene. There are 13 residues in the CDR3. In DNA, the CDR3 is TGTGCCAGGGGACAGGAAAATTACAATGAGCAGTTCTTC. This encodes CARGQENYNEQFF.

CDR3 bases: TGTGCCAGCAGTGAACTCCAGGGGGCAAGGTCACCCCTCCACTTT. Amino acids: CASSELQGARSPLHF. The chain joins TRBV2 to TRBJ1-6; 8 bases line up with TRBD1. This CDR3 region has 15 residues. Germline-derived CDR1 and CDR2 are SNHLY and FYNNEI. With 2 bases clipped from V and 10 bases from J, the junction kept 7 bases outside the gene matches.

CDR3 coding DNA: TGTGCCAGCAGCCTAACTATAGCGGGAGATGGAGATACGCAGTATTTT. Amino acids: CASSLTIAGDGDTQYF. The chain has TRBV4-2 and TRBJ2-3; 9 nucleotides line up with TRBD2. Germline CDR1 reads LGHNA; CDR2 reads YNFKEQ. This CDR3 spans 16 amino acids. V shed 4 bases and J 5 bases; nucleotides not matched to a gene: 10.

V usage is TRBV30 and J usage is TRBJ1-1; tentatively, D is TRBD1 (5 bases). The CDR3 has 14 amino acids. V was cut by 0 bases and J by 8 bases, with 16 bases left in between. Germline V gene sequence: CDR1 GTSNPN, CDR2 SVGIG (reference sequence). The CDR3 DNA sequence: TGTGCCTGGAGTGTACAGGTTCCGGCGGGCGAAGCTTTCTTT. Its protein product is CAWSVQVPAGEAFF.

The rearrangement joins TRBV10-3 to TRBJ2-7; the D is unclear. This CDR3 is built from 13 residues. Germline CDR1 reads ENHRY; CDR2 reads SYGVKD. Trimming took 4 bases from V and 6 from J, leaving 13 bases between them. As DNA, the CDR3 is TGTGCCATCAGTGGCGACCTCGAGCGCGAGCAGTACTTC. It encodes CAISGDLEREQYF.

The chain is built from TRBV6-5 and TRBJ2-1, with 16 positions matching TRBD2. The CDR3 loop spans 16 amino acids. Germline lookup yields CDR1 MNHEY and CDR2 SVGAGI. V lost 2 bases and J lost 8; bases outside the gene matches: 3. CDR3 in amino acids: CASSYGTSGGDHEQFF. The CDR3 DNA follows: TGTGCCAGCAGTTACGGGACTAGCGGGGGGGACCATGAGCAGTTCTTC.